Presented here are 10 T cell receptor beta chains from one specimen sequenced in a study of CD8 T cells in Susac syndrome. Random hexamers were used to reverse transcribe an amount of about 0.5 to 1 ug RNA. TCRdb reanalysed the immunoSEQ multiplex PCR reads using MiXCR and keeps one entry per CDR3 protein. The repertoire has around 80,000 distinct CDR3 sequences, under 95% of them found once; the top ten carry roughly 0.45%. Sample: CD8+ T cells from PBMCs. Receptors originate from a human donor with Susac syndrome.

V gene TRBV7-2 combines with J gene TRBJ2-2; D not certain. This CDR3 has 16 residues. Germline CDR1 and CDR2: SGHTA and FQGNSA. V lost 5 bases and J 0 bases, leaving 13 bases between the germline ends. The CDR3 DNA follows: TGTGCCAGCAGCCCCCCACGGTTCGCGAACACCGGGGAGCTGTTTTTT. As protein: CASSPPRFANTGELFF. Drawing the rest from reference TRBV7-2 and TRBJ2-2, the complete variable domain is GAGVSQSPSNKVTEKGKDVELRCDPISGHTALYWYRQSLGQGLEFLIYFQGNSAPDKSGLPSDRFSAERTGGSVSTLTIQRTQQEDSAVYLCASSPPRFANTGELFFGEGSRLTVL.

The chain combines TRBV9 with TRBJ1-2; 7 bases fit TRBD1. The CDR3 contains 16 residues. Per germline, CDR1 SGDLS and CDR2 YYNGEE. V gave up 3 bases and J gave up 4 bases; unmatched junction bases: 12. The CDR3 DNA is TGTGCCAGCAGCGCAGCCGGGACAGTCTTTGTCTATGGCTACACCTTC. Residues: CASSAAGTVFVYGYTF.

The rearrangement joins TRBV6-6 to TRBJ2-5, with 7 bases matching TRBD1. Trimming at V came to 5 bases and at J to 5 bases, leaving 11 bases not matched to a gene. The CDR3 spans 15 residues. In germline, CDR1 is MNHNY, CDR2 SVGAGI (reference sequence). This CDR3 reads CASSSREGAEETQYF. CDR3 sequence (DNA): TGTGCCAGCAGTAGTCGTGAGGGGGCGGAGGAGACCCAGTACTTC.

V and J are TRBV5-1 and TRBJ1-1, with TRBD1 matching over 7 bases. The CDR3 is made up of 14 amino acids. CDR1 SGHRS and CDR2 YFSETQ come from the germline V gene. With 4 bases clipped from V and 1 base from J, the junction kept 4 bases outside the gene matches. In DNA form, the CDR3 reads TGCGCCAGCAGCCTAGACAGGGCGAACACTGAAGCTTTCTTT. It encodes CASSLDRANTEAFF.

V is TRBV28 and J is TRBJ1-3; TRBD1 aligns across 9 bases. Germline loops: CDR1 MDHEN, CDR2 SYDVKM. The CDR3 loop spans 15 amino acids. The trim removed 3 bases at V and 3 bases at J, leaving 3 bases unmatched. CDR3 DNA sequence: TGTGCCAGCAGTTTTACAGGGGGCGGTGGAAACACCATATATTTT. Amino acid sequence: CASSFTGGGGNTIYF. Supplemented by reference TRBV28 and TRBJ1-3, the full variable domain reads DVKVTQSSRYLVKRTGEKVFLECVQDMDHENMFWYRQDPGLGLRLIYFSYDVKMKEKGDIPEGYSVSREKKERFSLILESASTNQTSMYLCASSFTGGGGNTIYFGEGSWLTVV.

This chain connects TRBV11-2 to TRBJ2-2; a weak D match, TRBD2 (5 bases). Germline V gene data show CDR1 as SGHAT and CDR2 as FQNNGV. Trimming pared 1 base from V and 3 bases from J, leaving 9 bases between. This CDR3 spans 15 amino acids. CDR3 loop: CASSLGLGDTGELFF. Here the CDR3 DNA reads TGTGCCAGCAGCTTAGGTCTCGGGGACACCGGGGAGCTGTTTTTT.

This chain uses TRBV2 with TRBJ2-7; 7 nucleotides match TRBD1. This CDR3 spans 13 amino acids. V was clipped by 8 bases and J by 0 bases; unmatched bases: 4. CDR1 and CDR2 from the germline V gene are SNHLY and FYNNEI. The CDR3 spells CASGTESSYEQYF. CDR3 bases: TGTGCCAGCGGGACAGAGAGCTCCTACGAGCAGTACTTC.

This chain uses TRBV5-1 with TRBJ1-2; D gene ambiguous. Germline V gene sequence: CDR1 SGHRS, CDR2 YFSETQ. The CDR3 contains 13 residues. Trimming took 4 bases from V and 4 from J, leaving 11 bases between them. CDR3 sequence: CASSRTGSYGYTF. The DNA of the CDR3 is TGCGCCAGCAGCCGGACGGGATCCTATGGCTACACCTTC.

The rearrangement uses TRBV28 and TRBJ2-2; no definite D call. Between the trimmed V and J ends, which lost 6 bases and 1 base, there was a span of 9 bases. The CDR3 totals 14 residues. Germline assignment: CDR1 MDHEN and CDR2 SYDVKM. In nucleotides, the CDR3 is TGTGCCAGCAGAGGGCAGCGGAACACCGGGGAGCTGTTTTTT. It encodes CASRGQRNTGELFF.

The chain combines TRBV2 with TRBJ2-5; 9 bases line up with TRBD1. Per the germline V gene, CDR1 is SNHLY and CDR2 is FYNNEI. The CDR3 loop spans 16 amino acids. The V and J ends lost 6 bases and 5 bases, in that order; junction bases with no gene match: 13. The CDR3 loop is CASSTHPTDRGETQYF. The CDR3 DNA follows: TGTGCCAGCAGCACTCACCCGACGGACAGGGGCGAGACCCAGTACTTC. Filled out from reference TRBV2 and TRBJ2-5, the complete variable domain reads EPEVTQTPSHQVTQMGQEVILRCVPISNHLYFYWYRQILGQKVEFLVSFYNNEISEKSEIFDDQFSVERPDGSNFTLKIRSTKLEDSAMYFCASSTHPTDRGETQYFGPGTRLLVL.